This T cell receptor beta chain was captured in a study of T cells in Graves' hyperthyroidism and ophthalmopathy. General study points: Blood also held most thyroid clonotypes expanded beyond 0.001.

RNA transcripts were the template for amplifying TCR beta CDR3 regions. TCR CDR3 regions were first amplified by RT-PCR with HTBI primers. TCRdb re-analysed the multiplex PCR reads in MiXCR, keeping a single row per CDR3 protein. The sample consists of hundreds of thousands of distinct CDR3 sequences, roughly 14% of them appearing once. This clonotype was observed at least ten times. Its antigen is still unknown. Uncontrolled infection, other autoimmune disease, pregnancy or lactation barred patients from enrollment. PBMCs came from 9 to 10 ml fresh peripheral blood. V lost 0 bases and J lost 4, with 10 bases in between. The CDR3 sequence is 15 residues long. CDR1 is SGHVS and CDR2 is FNYEAQ in the germline V gene.

The specimen was blood. The chain couples TRBV7-6 to TRBJ2-1, with D perhaps matching TRBD1 (6 bases). The source of this sequence is a woman aged 18-35 years with Graves' hyperthyroidism. CDR3 DNA sequence: TGTGCCAGCAGCTTAGCGTGGACAGCGTACAATGAGCAGTTCTTC. This encodes CASSLAWTAYNEQFF.